Shown below are 6 T cell receptor beta chains from a single sample sequenced in a study of shared clonotypes between healthy human individuals. CD8 cells regarded as naive lacked CD45RO, were positively chosen for CCR7, and omitted terminally differentiated effector memory CD45RA+ cells. The data were produced by immunoSEQ multiplex PCR, yet TCRdb's version contains in-frame clones alone and is incomplete. Here the sample spans about 2 million clones, about 95% being singletons. Sequencing used naive CD8+ T cells sorted from blood. The source is a young man in good health.

This clone came up once. V and J are TRBV29-1 and TRBJ1-1; D remains ambiguous. The CDR3 extends over 13 amino acids. The ends were cut back, 6 bases at V and 3 bases at J, with 14 bases in the middle. The V gene's germline CDR1 is SQVTM and CDR2 ANQGSEA. This CDR3 reads CSVPRSGDTEAFF. The DNA for the CDR3 is TGCAGCGTCCCGCGGAGCGGGGACACTGAAGCTTTCTTT.

J is TRBJ1-6 and V is TRBV10-3; D ambiguous. Trimming shortened V by 3 bases and J by 2 bases, and 8 bases separated the two germline ends. CDR1 ENHRY and CDR2 SYGVKD come from the germline V gene. CDR3 length equals 15 residues. As DNA, the CDR3 is TGTGCCATCAGTGAAAGTCCCGCCTATAATTCACCCCTCCACTTT. The encoded protein is CAISESPAYNSPLHF.

V is TRBV13 and J is TRBJ2-2; D not certain. The V and J ends lost 5 bases and 2 bases respectively, with 9 bases between them. The CDR3 is 14 residues long. The germline V gene has CDR1 PRHDT and CDR2 FYEKMQ (reference sequence). CDR3 bases: TGTGCCAGCAGCACTAATAGTAACACCGGGGAGCTGTTTTTT. It yields the protein CASSTNSNTGELFF.

The chain links TRBV28 to TRBJ1-3; tentative D call: TRBD1 (5 bases). The V and J ends lost 5 bases and 0 bases respectively, with 11 bases between them. The germline gives CDR1 MDHEN, CDR2 SYDVKM. The CDR3 runs 15 residues. For the CDR3, the DNA is TGTGCCAGCAGTCTACAGGTTTCCTCTGGAAACACCATATATTTT. This translates into CASSLQVSSGNTIYF.

As regards this clone: This CDR3 is also generated by other DNA sequences in the sample. The chain links TRBV27 to TRBJ2-3, with D maybe TRBD2 (6 bases). Trimming removed 2 bases from V and 1 base from J, with 10 bases in between. This CDR3 has 15 residues. Germline V lookup: CDR1 MNHEY, CDR2 SMNVEV (reference sequence). The CDR3 spells CASSLIGSGTDTQYF. The CDR3 DNA is TGTGCCAGCAGTTTAATCGGGAGCGGCACAGATACGCAGTATTTT.

The CDR3 here is CARELESSTDTQYF. The CDR3 DNA reads as TGTGCCAGAGAGTTGGAGTCTAGCACAGATACGCAGTATTTT. The rearrangement uses TRBV2 and TRBJ2-3; D remains unclear. Germline values: CDR1 SNHLY, CDR2 FYNNEI. This CDR3 comprises 14 residues. Trimming stripped 9 bases from V and 0 bases from J, with 13 bases between.